This entry describes one T cell receptor beta chain. Its specificity is unknown. 13 Jbeta primers and 60 Vbeta primers were used for the PCR. This table comes from immunoSEQ multiplex PCR, and its TCRdb copy is limited to in-frame clones, with some not included. The table includes about 180,000 clones, around 76% detected once. The data were obtained in a study of cytomegalovirus exposure and HLA in healthy donors. Regarding the study as a whole: Highly shared variants forming one cluster were likely a sequencing artifact. Cytomegalovirus status, reportedly, was diagnosed with high specificity and sensitivity by the classifier.

The junction had 8 bases not matched to a gene; V was cut back by 0 bases and J by 3 bases. The CDR3 spans 17 residues. Germline CDR1 LGHNT, CDR2 FRNRAP. The J gene is TRBJ2-7, the V gene TRBV12-5; 10 bases are a match to TRBD2. The sequence was obtained from a woman aged 25-40 years in good health and CMV-seropositive. Sequenced input: PBMCs. CDR3 sequence reads: CASGLVLGLADYYEQYF. The CDR3 region has the DNA TGTGCTAGTGGTTTGGTACTTGGACTAGCGGATTACTACGAGCAGTACTTC.